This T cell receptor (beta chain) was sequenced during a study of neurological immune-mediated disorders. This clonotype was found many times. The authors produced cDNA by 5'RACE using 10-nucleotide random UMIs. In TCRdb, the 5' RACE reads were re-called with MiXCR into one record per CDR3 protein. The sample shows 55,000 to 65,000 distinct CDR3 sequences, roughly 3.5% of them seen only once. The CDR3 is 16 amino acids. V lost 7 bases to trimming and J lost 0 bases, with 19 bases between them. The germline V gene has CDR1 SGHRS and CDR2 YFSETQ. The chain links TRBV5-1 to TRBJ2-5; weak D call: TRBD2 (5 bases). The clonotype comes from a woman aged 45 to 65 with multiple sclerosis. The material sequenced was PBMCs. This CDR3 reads CASHPRASLYQETQYF. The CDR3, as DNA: TGCGCCAGCCACCCCCGGGCTAGCCTGTACCAAGAGACCCAGTACTTC.